Shown below are 31 T cell receptor beta chains from a single sample sequenced in a study of T cell responses to AZD1222 COVID-19 vaccine. TCRdb's table, derived via immunoSEQ multiplex PCR, lists solely in-frame clones and lacks some. Of about 120,000 clones in the sample, around 87% were seen once. This specimen was peripheral blood, taken on day 0 of AZD1222 vaccination. The receptors were sampled from an adult in good health.

This clone has just a few counts. This chain connects TRBV19 to TRBJ1-5; 10 nucleotides match TRBD1. The CDR3 runs to 15 residues. After removal of 5 bases from V and 7 bases from J, the junction contained 8 bases not matched to a gene. Germline CDR1 is LNHDA and CDR2 is SQIVND (reference sequence). CDR3 residues: CASSPSRDRGQPQHF. The CDR3 DNA follows: TGTGCCAGTAGTCCCTCCCGGGACAGGGGACAGCCCCAGCATTTT.

This clone came up once. This rearrangement joins TRBV5-1 to TRBJ2-3; no clear D. Germline CDR1 SGHRS, CDR2 YFSETQ. V was clipped by 0 bases and J by 3 bases, with 8 bases between them. This CDR3 contains 14 residues. CDR3 nucleotides: TGCGCCAGCAGCTTGGAGGGCGGAACAGATACGCAGTATTTT. Protein product: CASSLEGGTDTQYF.

The V and J genes are TRBV3-1 (or the pseudogene TRBV3-2) and TRBJ1-6; D ambiguous. V dropped 1 base and J dropped 11 bases, with 12 bases sitting between them. The CDR3 consists of 14 residues. Germline V gives CDR1 LGHDT, CDR2 YNNKEL (reference sequence). The CDR3 DNA is TGTGCCAGCAGCCAAGCCCAAGGGTGGCCACCCCTCCACTTT. This sequence encodes CASSQAQGWPPLHF.

This sequence joins TRBV6-2 or TRBV6-3 and TRBJ2-5; 7 bases match TRBD2. The CDR3 covers 15 residues. Germline values: CDR1 MNHEY, CDR2 SVGEGT. J lost 5 bases, V lost 4 bases, and 10 bases had no gene match. The CDR3 DNA reads as TGTGCCAGCAGTTTCCGACTAGCCGTTGGGGAGACCCAGTACTTC. Translation gives CASSFRLAVGETQYF.

This chain uses TRBV10-2 with TRBJ2-3, with D possibly TRBD1 on 5 matching bases. This CDR3 region has 15 residues. Trimming took 3 bases from V and 11 from J, leaving 21 bases between them. CDR1 is WSHSY, CDR2 SAAADI, per germline. CDR3 in amino acids: CASSDVGVSTLGQYF. CDR3 DNA sequence: TGCGCCAGCAGTGATGTAGGGGTATCTACCCTGGGGCAGTATTTT.

V gene TRBV6-2 or TRBV6-3 combines with J gene TRBJ2-5; TRBD2 is a possible D gene (6 bases). Trimming took off 6 bases at V and 5 bases at J, with 25 bases between the two ends. This CDR3 region has 17 residues. Germline CDR1 is MNHEY and CDR2 is SVGEGT. The CDR3 region has the DNA TGTGCCAGCAGCTCGGACTACTTAGCTCGGATGGGGGAGACCCAGTACTTC. Translating it yields CASSSDYLARMGETQYF.

The gene calls are TRBV11-2 and TRBJ2-7, with TRBD1 matching over 7 bases. CDR1 is SGHAT, CDR2 FQNNGV, per germline. The CDR3 has 14 residues. The V and J ends lost 5 bases and 2 bases, in that order; junction bases with no gene match: 6. CDR3: CASSQIGTAYEQYF. DNA for the CDR3: TGTGCCAGCAGCCAAATTGGGACAGCCTACGAGCAGTACTTC. The full variable domain, completed using reference TRBV11-2 and TRBJ2-7, is EAGVAQSPRYKIIEKRQSVAFWCNPISGHATLYWYQQILGQGPKLLIQFQNNGVVDDSQLPKDRFSAERLKGVDSTLKIQPAKLEDSAVYLCASSQIGTAYEQYFGPGTRLTVT.

The rearrangement joins TRBV7-8 to TRBJ1-2; the D is unclear. Trimming stripped 5 bases from V and 6 bases from J, with 10 bases between. The CDR3 is made up of 12 amino acids. CDR1 and CDR2 from the germline V gene are SGHVS and FQNEAQ. CDR3 sequence reads: CASSPEWDGYTF. CDR3 nucleotide sequence: TGTGCCAGCAGCCCCGAGTGGGATGGCTACACCTTC.

The J gene is TRBJ1-2, the V gene TRBV19; no clear D gene. V gave up 3 bases and J gave up 4 bases, with 12 bases separating them. Germline CDR1 LNHDA, CDR2 SQIVND (reference sequence). The length of the CDR3 is 14 residues. The CDR3 nucleotides are TGTGCCAGTAGTATCTCCCGCGACATCTATGGCTACACCTTC. This translates into CASSISRDIYGYTF.

The DNA of the CDR3 is TGCGCCAGCAGCCAAGCCCCAATGGGGTGGTTAAGCCAGGGACAAGAGACCCAGTACTTC. Residues: CASSQAPMGWLSQGQETQYF. The rearrangement links TRBV4-1 to TRBJ2-5; tentatively, D is TRBD1 (5 bases). Trimming stripped 1 base from V and 2 bases from J, with 26 bases between. This CDR3 contains 20 residues. From germline, CDR1 is MGHRA and CDR2 YSYEKL.

The chain is built from TRBV7-6 and TRBJ2-2; TRBD1 aligns across 9 bases. The CDR3 is made up of 15 amino acids. V dropped 4 bases and J dropped 6; count of bases not matched to a gene: 6. CDR1 and CDR2 from the germline V gene are SGHVS and FNYEAQ. As DNA, the CDR3 is TGTGCCAGCAGCTACGGGACAGGGAAAGCCGGGGAGCTGTTTTTT. As protein: CASSYGTGKAGELFF.

The CDR3 loop is CSVEDGQGVDYGYTF. The CDR3 DNA reads TGCAGCGTTGAAGACGGACAGGGCGTCGACTATGGCTACACCTTC. The gene calls are TRBV29-1 and TRBJ1-2; 8 nucleotides agree with TRBD1. J gave up 3 bases and V 0 bases, and 6 bases lay outside the gene matches. Germline V gene data show CDR1 as SQVTM and CDR2 as ANQGSEA. The CDR3 consists of 15 residues.

This clone was counted between two and nine times. The rearrangement links TRBV12-3 or TRBV12-4 to TRBJ1-2; D possibly corresponds to TRBD1 (5 bases). The CDR3 has 11 amino acids. Deletions cut 3 bases from V and 10 bases from J, with 9 bases between. CDR3 loop: CASSFGADYTF. In nucleotides, the CDR3 is TGTGCCAGCAGTTTTGGGGCCGACTACACCTTC.

The chain couples TRBV18 to TRBJ2-3; D unresolved. CDR1 is KGHSH and CDR2 is LQKENI in the germline V gene. Trimming took off 0 bases at V and 4 bases at J, with 2 bases between the two ends. There are 12 residues in the CDR3. CDR3 in DNA: TGTGCCAGCTCACCACCGTCAGATACGCAGTATTTT. It codes for CASSPPSDTQYF.

The chain combines TRBV7-8 with TRBJ1-6, with D possibly being TRBD1 (5 bases). The germline gives CDR1 SGHVS, CDR2 FQNEAQ. Trimming left V 5 bases short and J 6 bases short, with 17 bases between. This CDR3 has 16 amino acids. The CDR3, as DNA: TGTGCCAGCAGCCCCTATTTAGGGGCTACTAATTCACCCCTCCACTTT. This encodes CASSPYLGATNSPLHF.

The V gene is TRBV6-6, the J gene TRBJ2-3; 11 nucleotides align to TRBD2. The length of the CDR3 is 16 residues. Germline V gene sequence: CDR1 MNHNY, CDR2 SVGAGI (reference sequence). With 8 bases clipped from V and 1 base from J, the junction kept 8 bases outside the gene matches. CDR3 amino acids: CASGPAGLAGTDTQYF. The DNA for the CDR3 is TGTGCCAGCGGGCCTGCGGGACTAGCGGGCACAGATACGCAGTATTTT.

This rearrangement joins TRBV20-1 to TRBJ2-7, with D hard to call. The ends were cut back, 6 bases at V and 0 bases at J, with 6 bases in the middle. The CDR3 has 11 residues. Germline V gene lookup returns CDR1 DFQATT and CDR2 SNEGSKA (reference sequence). The CDR3 nucleotides read TGCAGTGCCGAGAGCTCCTACGAGCAGTACTTC. Protein sequence: CSAESSYEQYF.

The chain uses TRBV3-1 (or the pseudogene TRBV3-2) and TRBJ2-5; D is perhaps TRBD1 (6 bases). Trimming pared 3 bases from V and 3 bases from J, leaving 8 bases between. In germline, CDR1 is LGHDT, CDR2 YNNKEL (reference sequence). This CDR3 contains 13 residues. This CDR3 is CASSQGTKETQYF. The CDR3 DNA reads TGTGCCAGCAGCCAGGGGACAAAAGAGACCCAGTACTTC.

The chain carries TRBV7-2 and TRBJ2-1; a possible D gene is TRBD1 (7 bases). Germline V gene data show CDR1 as SGHTA and CDR2 as FQGNSA. Trimming took off 5 bases at V and 1 base at J, with 18 bases between the two ends. There are 17 residues in the CDR3. This CDR3 reads CASSMEGAWESYNEQFF. The CDR3 DNA is TGTGCCAGCAGCATGGAGGGGGCGTGGGAGTCCTACAATGAGCAGTTCTTC.

CDR3 DNA: TGCGCCAGCAGCCAAGGTCGACAGAGCTACGAGCAGTACTTC. Its translation is CASSQGRQSYEQYF. The gene calls are TRBV4-3 and TRBJ2-7, with a possible D match to TRBD1 (5 bases). The length of the CDR3 is 14 residues. Per germline, CDR1 LGHNA and CDR2 YSLEER. The V gene lost 1 base and the J gene lost 3 bases, with 10 bases spanning the gap.

V and J are TRBV5-1 and TRBJ1-1, with D uncertain. V gave up 0 bases and J gave up 0 bases, with 12 bases separating them. The germline V gene has CDR1 SGHRS and CDR2 YFSETQ. This CDR3 contains 16 residues. The CDR3 coding sequence is TGCGCCAGCAGCTTGGCAGTCGGCAACATGAACACTGAAGCTTTCTTT. Protein: CASSLAVGNMNTEAFF.

The chain combines TRBV27 with TRBJ1-1; D unclear. V was pared by 7 bases and J by 2 bases, with 17 bases between. The CDR3 totals 15 residues. Germline-derived CDR1 and CDR2 are MNHEY and SMNVEV (reference sequence). The CDR3 protein is CASMWVFTANTEAFF. The CDR3 DNA reads TGTGCCAGCATGTGGGTTTTTACAGCCAACACTGAAGCTTTCTTT.

The rearrangement links TRBV18 to TRBJ2-1; D remains unclear. The length of the CDR3 is 15 residues. V lost 3 bases and J 6 bases, leaving 15 bases between the germline ends. Germline CDR1 is KGHSH and CDR2 is LQKENI. The CDR3 region is CASSPQGLVSNEQFF. CDR3 nucleotides: TGTGCCAGCTCACCTCAAGGGTTGGTAAGCAATGAGCAGTTCTTC.

The chain couples TRBV19 to TRBJ1-1; tentatively, D is TRBD1 (5 bases). CDR3 length: 13 amino acids. The germline V gene encodes CDR1 LNHDA and CDR2 SQIVND (reference sequence). Trimming removed 3 bases from V and 1 base from J, with 6 bases in between. The chain's CDR3 is CASSMGTNTEAFF. CDR3 nucleotide sequence: TGTGCCAGTAGTATGGGGACGAACACTGAAGCTTTCTTT.

The chain has TRBV30 and TRBJ1-3; D may be TRBD1 (6 bases). CDR1 is GTSNPN and CDR2 is SVGIG in the germline V gene (reference sequence). This CDR3 is built from 14 residues. The V end was cut by 0 bases, the J end by 1 base, with 7 bases between. The CDR3 nucleotides read TGTGCCTGGAGTGTAGGGGGGTCTGGAAACACCATATATTTT. The encoded protein is CAWSVGGSGNTIYF.

The rearrangement joins TRBV5-8 to TRBJ2-7; TRBD1 is a possible D gene (6 bases). The CDR3 covers 14 residues. Germline V CDR1 and CDR2: SGHTS, YDEGEE. V was clipped by 0 bases and J by 6 bases, with 13 bases between them. The chain's CDR3 is CASSLGSGVGEQYF. In DNA, the CDR3 is TGTGCCAGCAGCTTGGGATCAGGGGTAGGCGAGCAGTACTTC. Supplemented by reference TRBV5-8 and TRBJ2-7, the full variable domain reads EAGVTQSPTHLIKTRGQQATLRCSPISGHTSVYWYQQALGLGLQFLLWYDEGEERNRGNFPPRFSGRQFPNYSSELNVNALELEDSALYLCASSLGSGVGEQYFGPGTRLTVT.

In this sample, this clone turned up a few times. The chain is built from TRBV2 and TRBJ1-1, with 7 bases matching TRBD1. The CDR3 extends over 15 amino acids. Germline V gene sequence: CDR1 SNHLY, CDR2 FYNNEI. Trimming at V came to 3 bases and at J to 1 base, leaving 5 bases not matched to a gene. The CDR3 region is CASSDVEGANTEAFF. The DNA of the CDR3 is TGTGCCAGCAGTGACGTCGAGGGGGCGAACACTGAAGCTTTCTTT.

The gene calls are TRBV7-9 and TRBJ1-2; D perhaps matches TRBD1 (5 bases). Germline CDR1 is SEHNR and CDR2 is FQNEAQ (reference sequence). The length of the CDR3 is 14 residues. V was clipped by 5 bases and J by 5 bases, with 15 bases between them. Here the CDR3 reads CASSNQAGRYGYTF. The CDR3 coding sequence is TGTGCCAGCAGCAACCAGGCGGGACGGTATGGCTACACCTTC.

The chain couples TRBV7-9 to TRBJ2-7, with 7 bases matching TRBD1. The germline CDR1 and CDR2 sequences are SEHNR and FQNEAQ (reference sequence). Unmatched junction bases numbered 12, after V lost 6 bases and J lost 1 base. This CDR3 comprises 16 residues. CDR3 sequence reads: CASRKTGSDLSYEQYF. The DNA for the CDR3 is TGTGCCAGCAGAAAGACAGGGTCCGACCTGTCCTACGAGCAGTACTTC.

This chain connects TRBV5-8 to TRBJ2-2; D not resolved. Trimming stripped 2 bases from V and 7 bases from J, with 9 bases between. The CDR3 has 13 residues. Per germline, CDR1 SGHTS and CDR2 YDEGEE. The CDR3 region has the DNA TGTGCCAGCAGCTTAGGGTATTACGGGGAGCTGTTTTTT. Its protein is CASSLGYYGELFF.

CDR3 residues: CASSRTGGDTEAFF. The CDR3 nucleotides are TGTGCCAGCTCAAGGACAGGAGGGGACACTGAAGCTTTCTTT. The chain has TRBV18 and TRBJ1-1; the match to TRBD1 covers 7 bases. After removal of 5 bases from V and 3 bases from J, the junction contained 6 bases not matched to a gene. The CDR3 covers 14 residues. Per the germline V gene, CDR1 is KGHSH and CDR2 is LQKENI.